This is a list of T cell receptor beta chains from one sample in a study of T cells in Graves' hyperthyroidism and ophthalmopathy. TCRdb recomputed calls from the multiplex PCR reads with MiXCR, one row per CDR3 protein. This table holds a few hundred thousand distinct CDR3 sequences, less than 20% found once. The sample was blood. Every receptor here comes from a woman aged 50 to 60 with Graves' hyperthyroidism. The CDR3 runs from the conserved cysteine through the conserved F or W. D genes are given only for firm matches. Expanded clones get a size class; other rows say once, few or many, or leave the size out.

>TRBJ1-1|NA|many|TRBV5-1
CASSPLTENTEAFF
TGCGCCAGCAGCCCACTGACAGAAAACACTGAAGCTTTCTTT
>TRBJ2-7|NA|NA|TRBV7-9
CASSPRVGRELLRGEQYF
TGTGCCAGCAGCCCTAGGGTGGGCCGGGAACTCCTACGAGGGGAGCAGTACTTC
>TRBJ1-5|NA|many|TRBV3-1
CASSQGQAHAQPQHF
TGTGCCAGCAGCCAAGGGCAGGCCCACGCTCAGCCCCAGCATTTT
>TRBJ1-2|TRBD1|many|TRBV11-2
CASSLDGTGGSGGYTF
TGTGCCAGCAGCTTAGATGGGACAGGGGGCTCCGGGGGCTACACCTTC
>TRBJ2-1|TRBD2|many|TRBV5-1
CASSTGLAGGRPTEQFF
TGCGCCAGCAGCACAGGACTAGCGGGAGGGCGACCTACGGAGCAGTTCTTC
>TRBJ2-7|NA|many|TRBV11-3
CASSFPSSSYEQYF
TGTGCCAGCAGCTTCCCGAGTTCCTCCTACGAGCAGTACTTC
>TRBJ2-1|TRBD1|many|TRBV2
CATKDRGTYNEQFF
TGTGCCACCAAGGACAGGGGCACCTACAATGAGCAGTTCTTC
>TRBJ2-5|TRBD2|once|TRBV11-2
CASSPQPWRGAQETQYF
TGTGCCAGCAGCCCCCAGCCATGGCGGGGGGCCCAAGAGACCCAGTACTTC
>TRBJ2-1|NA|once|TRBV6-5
CASSYREFYNEQFF
TGTGCCAGCAGTTATAGGGAGTTCTACAATGAGCAGTTCTTC
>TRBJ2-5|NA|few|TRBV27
CASTEPGSQRTQYF
TGTGCCAGCACAGAGCCGGGCTCCCAGAGGACCCAGTACTTC
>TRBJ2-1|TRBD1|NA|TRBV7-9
CASSLGQGSGEQFF
TGTGCCAGCAGCTTAGGACAGGGGAGTGGGGAGCAGTTCTTC
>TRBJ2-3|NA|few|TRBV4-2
CASSQGESTDTQYF
TGTGCCAGCAGCCAAGGGGAAAGCACAGATACGCAGTATTTT
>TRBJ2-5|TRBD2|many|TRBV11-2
CASSLRTSGNLGETQYF
TGTGCCAGCAGCCTCCGGACTAGCGGGAATCTCGGGGAGACCCAGTACTTC
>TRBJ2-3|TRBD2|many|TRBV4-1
CASSQVGLDTDTQYF
TGCGCCAGCAGCCAAGTTGGACTAGACACAGATACGCAGTATTTT
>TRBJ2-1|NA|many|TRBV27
CASISLAGAVVDEQFF
TGTGCCAGCATTAGCCTAGCCGGGGCAGTGGTCGATGAGCAGTTCTTC
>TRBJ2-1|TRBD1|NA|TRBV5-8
CASRRGQIYNEQFF
TGTGCCAGCAGACGGGGACAGATCTACAATGAGCAGTTCTTC
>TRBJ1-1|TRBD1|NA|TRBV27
CAIVVGGRAFF
TGTGCCATCGTAGTAGGGGGCAGGGCTTTCTTT
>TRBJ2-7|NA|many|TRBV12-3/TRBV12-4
CASSLEGSLEQYF
TGTGCCAGCAGTTTAGAAGGGTCCCTTGAGCAGTACTTC
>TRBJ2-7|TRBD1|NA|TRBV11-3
CASSSRDSYYEQYF
TGTGCCAGCAGCAGCCGGGACAGTTACTACGAGCAGTACTTC
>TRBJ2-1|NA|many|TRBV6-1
CASSGWTDSYNEQFF
TGTGCCAGCAGTGGTTGGACGGACTCCTACAATGAGCAGTTCTTC
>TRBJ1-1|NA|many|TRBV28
CASSLFTRLGRDLEAFF
TGTGCCAGCAGTTTATTTACCCGCCTGGGGCGGGACCTTGAAGCTTTCTTT
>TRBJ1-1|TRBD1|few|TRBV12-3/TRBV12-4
CASGTQGGFAGTEAFF
TGTGCCAGTGGGACCCAGGGGGGGTTCGCAGGCACTGAAGCTTTCTTT
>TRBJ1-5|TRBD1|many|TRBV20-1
CSAPLRDSGNQPQHF
TGCAGTGCTCCACTGCGGGACAGCGGCAATCAGCCCCAGCATTTT
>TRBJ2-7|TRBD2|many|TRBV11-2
CASSLDPGLTREQYF
TGTGCCAGCAGCTTAGATCCGGGACTAACTCGCGAGCAGTACTTC
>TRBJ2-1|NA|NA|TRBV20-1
CSASEGPVYNEQFF
TGCAGTGCTAGTGAGGGCCCTGTTTACAATGAGCAGTTCTTC
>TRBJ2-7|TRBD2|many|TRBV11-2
CASSLEGLAGTYEQYF
TGTGCCAGCAGCTTAGAAGGCTTAGCGGGAACCTACGAGCAGTACTTC
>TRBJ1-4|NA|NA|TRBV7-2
CASSLVGTATNEKLFF
TGTGCCAGCAGCTTAGTTGGAACCGCAACTAATGAAAAACTGTTTTTT
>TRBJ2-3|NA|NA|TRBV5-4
CASSIRTSSDTQYF
TGTGCCAGCAGCATCCGAACTAGTTCCGATACGCAGTATTTT
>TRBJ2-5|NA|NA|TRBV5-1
CASLGLGVQTQYF
TGCGCCAGTCTGGGGTTGGGTGTACAGACCCAGTACTTC
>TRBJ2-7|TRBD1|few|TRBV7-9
CASSSTGTGHSYEQYF
TGTGCCAGCAGCTCGACCGGGACAGGCCATTCCTACGAGCAGTACTTC